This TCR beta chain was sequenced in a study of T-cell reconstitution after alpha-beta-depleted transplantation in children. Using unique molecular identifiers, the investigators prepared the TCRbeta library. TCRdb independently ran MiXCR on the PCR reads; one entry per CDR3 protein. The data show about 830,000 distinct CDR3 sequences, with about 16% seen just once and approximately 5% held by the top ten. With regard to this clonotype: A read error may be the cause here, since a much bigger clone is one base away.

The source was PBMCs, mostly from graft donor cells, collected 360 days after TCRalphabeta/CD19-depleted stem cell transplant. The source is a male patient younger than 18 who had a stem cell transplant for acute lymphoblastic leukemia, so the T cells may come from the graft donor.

The CDR3 bases are TGTGCCGGCAGCTCCCTAAGAAAGGCAGATACGCAGTATTTT. Translated, it gives CAGSSLRKADTQYF. This chain uses TRBV5-4 with TRBJ2-3; D is uncertain. In germline, CDR1 is SGHNT, CDR2 YYREEE (reference sequence). The CDR3 covers 14 residues.